The 24 T cell receptor beta chains presented below share a single source sample, sequenced in a study of cytomegalovirus exposure and HLA in healthy donors. This table comes from immunoSEQ multiplex PCR, and its TCRdb copy is limited to in-frame clones, with some not included. The sample consists of under 400,000 clones, 70% to 90% of them appearing once. Sequenced input: PBMCs. Receptors originate from a man aged 25-40 years in good health and CMV-seronegative.

This chain links TRBV2 with TRBJ2-7; the match to TRBD1 covers 9 bases. Germline CDR1 and CDR2: SNHLY and FYNNEI. The CDR3 is 16 amino acids. Losses at the gene ends were 5 bases for V and 1 base for J; bases not matched to a gene: 9. CDR3 sequence: CASSQRTGTGSYEQYF. In DNA, the CDR3 is TGTGCCAGCAGTCAGCGAACCGGGACAGGGTCCTACGAGCAGTACTTC. Using reference TRBV2 and TRBJ2-7 for the parts outside the CDR3, the full variable domain is EPEVTQTPSHQVTQMGQEVILRCVPISNHLYFYWYRQILGQKVEFLVSFYNNEISEKSEIFDDQFSVERPDGSNFTLKIRSTKLEDSAMYFCASSQRTGTGSYEQYFGPGTRLTVT.

The J gene is TRBJ1-2, the V gene TRBV15, with D possibly being TRBD1 (5 bases). V was trimmed by 2 bases and J by 7 bases, leaving 23 bases between them. The germline gives CDR1 LNHNV, CDR2 YYDKDF (reference sequence). The CDR3 is made up of 17 amino acids. The CDR3 protein is CATSRTPGGGDPRGYTF. CDR3 nucleotides: TGTGCCACCAGCAGAACCCCTGGAGGAGGGGATCCTCGTGGCTACACCTTC.

The chain combines TRBV7-8 with TRBJ2-7, with 7 bases lining up with TRBD2. Germline assignment: CDR1 SGHVS and CDR2 FQNEAQ. Losses at the gene ends were 2 bases for V and 3 bases for J; bases not matched to a gene: 10. The CDR3 loop spans 16 amino acids. CDR3 sequence (DNA): TGTGCCAGCAGCTTAACGGGGAGGGGCGGAGGCTACGAGCAGTACTTC. Its protein is CASSLTGRGGGYEQYF.

The chain uses TRBV6-1 and TRBJ2-3; 10 bases agree with TRBD1. This CDR3 has 17 amino acids. CDR1 and CDR2 from the germline V gene are MNHNS and SASEGT. V lost 4 bases, J lost 4 bases, and 11 bases stayed unmatched. The CDR3 loop reads CASSGGDRGKVADTQYF. CDR3 nucleotides: TGTGCCAGCAGTGGAGGGGACAGGGGAAAGGTGGCAGATACGCAGTATTTT.

The CDR3 coding sequence is TGTGCCAGCTCACCCCAGGTGAACACTGAAGCTTTCTTT. It yields the protein CASSPQVNTEAFF. This chain uses TRBV18 with TRBJ1-1; no definite D call. This CDR3 spans 13 amino acids. With 3 bases removed from V and 0 bases from J, the gap between germline ends came to 5 bases. Germline assignment: CDR1 KGHSH and CDR2 LQKENI.

The V and J genes are TRBV7-9 and TRBJ1-1; a weak D match, TRBD1 (5 bases). V was clipped by 2 bases and J by 5 bases, with 12 bases between them. Germline V gene data show CDR1 as SEHNR and CDR2 as FQNEAQ (reference sequence). The CDR3 is 14 amino acids. The CDR3 coding sequence is TGTGCCAGCAGCTTAATGGGGCAAAGGACTGAAGCTTTCTTT. Translated, it gives CASSLMGQRTEAFF.

The chain has TRBV7-2 and TRBJ2-3; no definite D call. CDR1 and CDR2 from the germline V gene are SGHTA and FQGNSA. The CDR3 spans 16 residues. V was trimmed by 4 bases and J by 1 base, leaving 15 bases between them. The CDR3 bases are TGTGCCAGCAGCTCTGAGATTTCCGCTCGCACAGATACGCAGTATTTT. As protein: CASSSEISARTDTQYF.

The chain employs TRBV9 and TRBJ2-2, with D hard to call. This CDR3 is built from 13 residues. Trimming pared 7 bases from V and 7 bases from J, leaving 14 bases between. The V gene's germline CDR1 is SGDLS and CDR2 YYNGEE. The CDR3 DNA reads as TGTGCCAGCCAATCGGGTGCCGACGGGGAGCTGTTTTTT. Its translation: CASQSGADGELFF.

The chain joins TRBV9 to TRBJ1-1; possible D gene TRBD1, 5 bases. CDR3 size: 15 residues. Between the trimmed V and J ends, which lost 0 bases and 8 bases, there was a span of 17 bases. CDR1 SGDLS and CDR2 YYNGEE come from the germline V gene. The CDR3 sequence is CASSVGWRGAREAFF. In DNA form, the CDR3 reads TGTGCCAGCAGCGTAGGGTGGCGCGGGGCAAGGGAAGCTTTCTTT.

The chain couples TRBV9 to TRBJ1-5; no clear D gene. The CDR3 extends over 14 amino acids. The V end lost 3 bases, the J end lost 5 bases, and 12 bases lay between the germline ends. CDR1 and CDR2 (germline): SGDLS, YYNGEE. The CDR3 protein is CASSEEVWDQPQHF. CDR3 nucleotides: TGTGCCAGCAGCGAGGAGGTATGGGATCAGCCCCAGCATTTT.

This rearrangement joins TRBV7-9 to TRBJ2-1; TRBD1 matches 11 bases. Germline-derived CDR1 and CDR2 are SEHNR and FQNEAQ (reference sequence). V shed 5 bases and J 6 bases; nucleotides not matched to a gene: 6. This CDR3 has 15 amino acids. The CDR3 reads CASSPPGQGGNEQFF. CDR3 DNA: TGTGCCAGCAGCCCCCCGGGACAGGGGGGCAATGAGCAGTTCTTC.

The rearrangement joins TRBV2 to TRBJ1-1; no firm D call. The CDR3 totals 12 residues. The V gene lost 2 bases and the J gene lost 5 bases, with 6 bases spanning the gap. CDR1 is SNHLY, CDR2 FYNNEI, per germline. The CDR3 region has the DNA TGTGCCAGCAGTGAATGGGAGACTGAAGCTTTCTTT. Translated, it gives CASSEWETEAFF.

The rearrangement uses TRBV5-5 and TRBJ2-7, with a possible D match to TRBD2 (6 bases). CDR1 SGHKS and CDR2 YYEKEE come from the germline V gene (reference sequence). This CDR3 has 15 amino acids. V lost 4 bases to trimming and J lost 5 bases, with 19 bases between them. In DNA, the CDR3 is TGTGCCAGCAGCCGAGGACACTTTGGCGGGGACGAGCAGTACTTC. This translates into CASSRGHFGGDEQYF.

This clone was observed a single time. The chain recombines TRBV30 with TRBJ2-7, with 9 bases aligning to TRBD2. Trimming removed 5 bases from V and 2 bases from J; junction bases left unmatched: 7. Germline V gene sequence: CDR1 GTSNPN, CDR2 SVGIG (reference sequence). The CDR3 covers 14 residues. DNA of the CDR3: TGTGCCTGGTCTCTTCTAGCGGGGACCTACGAGCAGTACTTC. It is translated as CAWSLLAGTYEQYF.

The rearrangement uses TRBV6-5 and TRBJ1-1; no definite D call. Trimming cost V 2 bases and J 1 base, with 5 bases left between them. CDR1 MNHEY and CDR2 SVGAGI come from the germline V gene. The CDR3 spans 13 residues. This CDR3 reads CASSYASNTEAFF. For the CDR3, the DNA is TGTGCCAGCAGTTACGCGTCGAACACTGAAGCTTTCTTT.

The CDR3 loop reads CASSPTMGGGSYNEQFF. CDR3 sequence (DNA): TGCGCCAGCAGCCCTACAATGGGGGGGGGCAGCTACAATGAGCAGTTCTTC. The chain joins TRBV4-3 to TRBJ2-1; possible D gene TRBD2, 7 bases. Germline V CDR1 and CDR2: LGHNA, YSLEER. This CDR3 is 17 amino acids long. Trimming left V 4 bases short and J 3 bases short, with 19 bases between.

The chain combines TRBV7-6 with TRBJ2-6; no definite D call. With 5 bases removed from V and 0 bases from J, the gap between germline ends came to 5 bases. This CDR3 is 14 amino acids long. Germline CDR1 SGHVS, CDR2 FNYEAQ. The CDR3 here is CASSHNSGANVLTF. Here the CDR3 DNA reads TGTGCCAGCAGCCACAACTCTGGGGCCAACGTCCTGACTTTC. Drawing the rest from reference TRBV7-6 and TRBJ2-6, the complete variable domain is GAGVSQSPRYKVTKRGQDVALRCDPISGHVSLYWYRQALGQGPEFLTYFNYEAQQDKSGLPNDRFSAERPEGSISTLTIQRTEQRDSAMYRCASSHNSGANVLTFGAGSRLTVL.

This clone was recorded once. V gene TRBV27 combines with J gene TRBJ2-1, with 8 bases fitting TRBD1. The germline V gene encodes CDR1 MNHEY and CDR2 SMNVEV (reference sequence). V was pared by 6 bases and J by 5 bases, with 6 bases of the junction left unmatched. CDR3 length: 14 residues. In DNA form, the CDR3 reads TGTGCCAGCAGCCGGACAGGGAAACACAATGAGCAGTTCTTC. It specifies CASSRTGKHNEQFF.

V and J are TRBV5-6 and TRBJ1-1; D is unresolved. Trimming cost V 5 bases and J 0 bases, with 11 bases left between them. The CDR3 spans 14 residues. From germline, CDR1 is SGHDT and CDR2 YYEEEE. CDR3 protein: CASRSRGMNTEAFF. The CDR3 bases are TGTGCCAGCAGGTCCCGGGGAATGAACACTGAAGCTTTCTTT.

V is TRBV4-1 and J is TRBJ1-5, with D possibly TRBD1 on 5 matching bases. V gave up 4 bases and J gave up 5 bases, with 15 bases separating them. The CDR3 sequence is 15 residues long. Per the germline V gene, CDR1 is MGHRA and CDR2 is YSYEKL. CDR3 bases: TGCGCCAGCAGCCCGGCTCGGGGGGTCCATCAGCCCCAGCATTTT. Residues: CASSPARGVHQPQHF.

V is TRBV5-4 and J is TRBJ2-5; 11 bases match TRBD1. Germline CDR1 is SGHNT and CDR2 is YYREEE (reference sequence). The CDR3 is 16 residues long. V was pared by 4 bases and J by 4 bases, with 9 bases of the junction left unmatched. The CDR3 loop reads CASSRPGQGAGETQYF. DNA for the CDR3: TGTGCCAGCAGCCGTCCCGGACAGGGGGCGGGAGAGACCCAGTACTTC.

This clone was seen a single time. The chain has TRBV4-3 and TRBJ2-5, with TRBD2 identical over 8 bases. The CDR3 is made up of 15 amino acids. Germline CDR1 LGHNA, CDR2 YSLEER. After removal of 3 bases from V and 1 base from J, the junction contained 4 bases not matched to a gene. The CDR3 DNA is TGCGCCAGCAGCCACGCTAGCGGGTCCCAAGAGACCCAGTACTTC. It codes for CASSHASGSQETQYF.

The chain links TRBV9 to TRBJ2-3; 9 bases map to TRBD1. Germline V gene data show CDR1 as SGDLS and CDR2 as YYNGEE. The CDR3 has 17 amino acids. The V and J ends lost 0 bases and 3 bases, in that order; junction bases with no gene match: 8. CDR3 residues: CASSVARDRVGTDTQYF. The CDR3 DNA follows: TGTGCCAGCAGCGTAGCGCGGGACAGGGTTGGGACAGATACGCAGTATTTT. Together with reference TRBV9 and TRBJ2-3, the CDR3 gives the full variable domain: DSGVTQTPKHLITATGQRVTLRCSPRSGDLSVYWYQQSLDQGLQFLIQYYNGEERAKGNILERFSAQQFPDLHSELNLSSLELGDSALYFCASSVARDRVGTDTQYFGPGTRLTVL.

The CDR3 spells CASSSTGTANYGYTF. The CDR3 nucleotides read TGTGCCAGCAGCTCCACAGGGACAGCTAACTATGGCTACACCTTC. This sequence joins TRBV7-9 and TRBJ1-2; 7 bases fit TRBD1. Germline values: CDR1 SEHNR, CDR2 FQNEAQ (reference sequence). V lost 4 bases, J lost 0 bases, and 5 bases stayed unmatched. This CDR3 region has 15 residues.